Included here is one T cell receptor (beta chain) sequence, with context. Antigen unknown. The entry originates in a study of long-term antiretroviral therapy in people with HIV. In the study overall: About a decade before 2015, the earliest samples were taken when ART was typically delayed.

Held in samples before DNA extraction were 1-10 million cryopreserved PBMC. Study results and limitations: Dominant in the repertoire at all time points were clones expanded before ART. Post-ART samples showed increased diversity that remained below transplant donor control levels.

Trimming removed 4 bases from V and 3 bases from J; junction bases left unmatched: 11. CDR1 is MDHEN, CDR2 SYDVKM, per germline. The CDR3 consists of 16 residues. immunoSEQ v3.0 was run at survey level. Clones were sequenced by immunoSEQ multiplex PCR, and TCRdb holds only the in-frame ones, with some missing. The sample records tens of thousands of clones, roughly 85% being singletons. Sample: unsorted PBMCs, taken about 3.5 years after starting antiretroviral therapy. This sequence was found in a man aged 18 to 35 with HIV. The rearrangement links TRBV28 to TRBJ2-7; 8 bases align to TRBD1. This CDR3 reads CASSSEADRAYYEQYF. CDR3 nucleotides: TGTGCCAGCAGTTCTGAGGCGGACAGGGCCTACTACGAGCAGTACTTC.